One sample yielded the 32 T cell receptor beta chains listed below, sequenced in a study of post-analysis software for immune sequencing data. The authors incorporated unique molecular identifiers into the TCR beta cDNA libraries. TCRdb recomputed calls from the PCR reads with MiXCR, one row per CDR3 protein. The sample lists 750,000 to 950,000 distinct CDR3 sequences, 53% occurring once. The study, taken as a whole, reports: A handful of TRBV segments were significantly more frequent in patients than in controls. TRBV5-6, TRBV5-1 and TRBV20-1 were among these segments.

Antigens for these TCRs are unknown. Sequencing was performed on blood. These receptors all stem from a girl aged 5-17 years with multiple sclerosis.

V gene TRBV19 combines with J gene TRBJ2-5; D is ambiguous. V was shortened by 5 bases and J by 1 base, with 11 bases between the two germline ends. In germline, CDR1 is LNHDA, CDR2 SQIVND (reference sequence). This CDR3 comprises 14 residues. The CDR3 DNA follows: TGTGCCAGTAGTCCGACCCTTACCCAAGAGACCCAGTACTTC. This encodes CASSPTLTQETQYF. The full variable domain, its missing parts supplied by reference TRBV19 and TRBJ2-5, is DGGITQSPKYLFRKEGQNVTLSCEQNLNHDAMYWYRQDPGQGLRLIYYSQIVNDFQKGDIAEGYSVSREKKESFPLTVTSAQKNPTAFYLCASSPTLTQETQYFGPGTRLLVL.

CDR3 DNA sequence: TGTGCCAGCAGCTCCCCTGCGGGGGACCACGAGCAGTACTTC. This codes for CASSSPAGDHEQYF. The genes are TRBV7-9 and TRBJ2-5; 7 bases are a match to TRBD2. The closer fit of TRBJ2-7 to the DNA end suggests the J call may be wrong. Germline CDR1 reads SEHNR; CDR2 reads FQNEAQ (reference sequence). The CDR3 contains 14 residues.

This clonotype was seen once. The chain has TRBV5-6 and TRBJ2-3; 13 bases match TRBD2. Germline V lookup: CDR1 SGHDT, CDR2 YYEEEE. V was pared by 4 bases and J by 5 bases, with 10 bases of the junction left unmatched. CDR3 length: 17 residues. The CDR3 region has the DNA TGTGCCAGCAGCCGCCGGACTAGCGGGAGAGTGAGAGATACGCAGTATTTT. It yields the protein CASSRRTSGRVRDTQYF.

This clonotype has just a few counts. The CDR3 DNA reads TGCAGCGCCGCCAGGGAAAACATTCAGTACTTC. This sequence encodes CSAARENIQYF. This chain joins TRBV29-1 and TRBJ2-4; TRBD1 might be the D (5 bases). The V gene's germline CDR1 is SQVTM and CDR2 ANQGSEA. Trimming took 7 bases from V and 5 from J, leaving 9 bases between them. CDR3 length: 11 residues.

This clonotype was detected only a few times. The chain joins TRBV6-1 to TRBJ1-5, with unresolved D. V lost 3 bases and J lost 3, with 9 bases in between. The CDR3 is 14 amino acids. Germline-derived CDR1 and CDR2 are MNHNS and SASEGT. The CDR3 DNA sequence: TGTGCCAGCAGTGACATGGACTTCAATCAGCCCCAGCATTTT. Its protein is CASSDMDFNQPQHF.

J is TRBJ2-7 and V is TRBV7-2; D is perhaps TRBD2 (6 bases). The V gene lost 3 bases and the J gene lost 3 bases, with 15 bases spanning the gap. In germline, CDR1 is SGHTA, CDR2 FQGNSA. CDR3 length: 15 residues. This chain's CDR3 is CASSLRETKGYEQYF. The CDR3 DNA sequence: TGTGCCAGCAGCTTGCGGGAAACCAAGGGCTACGAGCAGTACTTC.

The rearrangement joins TRBV5-1 to TRBJ2-7, with D tentatively TRBD1 (6 bases). Germline lookup yields CDR1 SGHRS and CDR2 YFSETQ. The V gene lost 2 bases and the J gene lost 5 bases, with 14 bases spanning the gap. CDR3 length: 14 residues. CDR3 residues: CASSFTQGMNEQYF. The CDR3 DNA reads as TGCGCCAGCAGCTTTACCCAGGGGATGAACGAGCAGTACTTC.

The V call is TRBV29-1, the J call TRBJ2-5; TRBD1 aligns across 9 bases. Germline-derived CDR1 and CDR2 are SQVTM and ANQGSEA. The CDR3 has 13 residues. The ends lost 7 bases at V and 5 bases at J; junction bases unmatched: 8. The CDR3 loop reads CSGKQGARETQYF. CDR3 coding DNA: TGCAGCGGAAAACAGGGGGCGCGGGAGACCCAGTACTTC.

The chain carries TRBV20-1 and TRBJ2-5; D is ambiguous. The V and J ends lost 4 bases and 0 bases respectively, with 9 bases between them. This CDR3 has 13 amino acids. Per the germline V gene, CDR1 is DFQATT and CDR2 is SNEGSKA (reference sequence). The CDR3 DNA is TGCAGTGCTACTCAGTCGCACCAAGAGACCCAGTACTTC. It codes for CSATQSHQETQYF.

This clonotype has only a few counts. V usage is TRBV9 and J usage is TRBJ2-1, with TRBD2 matching over 9 bases. The CDR3 has 17 residues. With 0 bases clipped from V and 4 bases from J, the junction kept 8 bases outside the gene matches. The germline V gene encodes CDR1 SGDLS and CDR2 YYNGEE. CDR3 nucleotide sequence: TGTGCCAGCAGCGTAGGGAGGGGACTAGCAAAATACAATGAGCAGTTCTTC. It is translated as CASSVGRGLAKYNEQFF. Together with reference TRBV9 and TRBJ2-1, the CDR3 gives the full variable domain: DSGVTQTPKHLITATGQRVTLRCSPRSGDLSVYWYQQSLDQGLQFLIQYYNGEERAKGNILERFSAQQFPDLHSELNLSSLELGDSALYFCASSVGRGLAKYNEQFFGPGTRLTVL.

This sequence joins TRBV7-6 and TRBJ2-1; D possibly corresponds to TRBD2 (5 bases). The ends were cut back, 1 base at V and 5 bases at J, with 12 bases in the middle. CDR3 size: 15 residues. The germline V gene has CDR1 SGHVS and CDR2 FNYEAQ. This CDR3 is CASSLGGLMDNEQFF. The DNA of the CDR3 is TGTGCCAGCAGCTTAGGAGGGCTGATGGACAATGAGCAGTTCTTC.

This clonotype was seen more than once but under ten times. V and J are TRBV9 and TRBJ2-6; D is ambiguous. The CDR3 is 16 amino acids. V gave up 0 bases and J gave up 4 bases, with 11 bases separating them. CDR1 is SGDLS and CDR2 is YYNGEE in the germline V gene. The CDR3 nucleotides are TGTGCCAGCAGCGTAGCCCCCGGAGCCGGGGCCAACGTCCTGACTTTC. As protein: CASSVAPGAGANVLTF.

This clonotype was picked up a small number of times. The CDR3 region has the DNA TGTGCCACCAGTGGAACAGGGAACCAAGAGACCCAGTACTTC. Translating gives CATSGTGNQETQYF. The V and J genes are TRBV24-1 and TRBJ2-5, with D perhaps TRBD1 (6 bases). CDR1 is KGHDR, CDR2 SFDVKD, per germline. The CDR3 contains 14 residues. V shed 5 bases and J shed 0 bases, with 9 bases lying between them.

This rearrangement joins TRBV20-1 to TRBJ2-6; D remains ambiguous. CDR3 size: 12 residues. The ends were cut back, 3 bases at V and 2 bases at J, with 2 bases in the middle. Germline CDR1 is DFQATT and CDR2 is SNEGSKA (reference sequence). The CDR3 DNA reads as TGCAGTGCTAGGACTGGGGCCAACGTCCTGACTTTC. Amino acids: CSARTGANVLTF.

This clonotype occurred a few times. This rearrangement joins TRBV6-5 to TRBJ2-7; D call uncertain. CDR1 and CDR2 from the germline V gene are MNHEY and SVGAGI. The CDR3 length is 12 residues. Trimming shortened V by 6 bases and J by 2 bases, and 8 bases separated the two germline ends. The DNA of the CDR3 is TGTGCCAGCAGGCGCTCCCCCTACGAGCAGTACTTC. Its translation: CASRRSPYEQYF.

This clonotype was detected a few times. The chain is built from TRBV29-1 and TRBJ1-1; D may be TRBD1 (5 bases). The CDR3 contains 12 residues. Trimming took 5 bases from V and 8 from J, leaving 15 bases between them. Germline V gives CDR1 SQVTM, CDR2 ANQGSEA. CDR3 sequence reads: CSVSGTAMEAFF. CDR3 nucleotide sequence: TGCAGCGTTTCGGGGACGGCAATGGAAGCTTTCTTT.

The CDR3: CASSQIDRETEAFF. The CDR3 bases are TGTGCCAGCAGCCAAATTGACAGGGAGACTGAAGCTTTCTTT. This chain connects TRBV3-1 to TRBJ1-1, with TRBD1 identical over 7 bases. The CDR3 spans 14 residues. Unmatched junction bases numbered 5, after V lost 2 bases and J lost 5 bases. Germline assignment: CDR1 LGHDT and CDR2 YNNKEL (reference sequence).

This sequence joins TRBV5-5 and TRBJ2-6; possibly TRBD1 for D (6 bases). The CDR3 runs to 18 residues. CDR1 and CDR2 (germline): SGHKS, YYEKEE (reference sequence). V dropped 3 bases and J dropped 3 bases, with 19 bases sitting between them. The CDR3 sequence is CASSSGAGINDGANVLTF. The CDR3 DNA sequence: TGTGCCAGCAGCTCAGGGGCAGGGATCAACGATGGGGCCAACGTCCTGACTTTC.

This rearrangement joins TRBV10-3 to TRBJ1-1; 9 bases fit TRBD1. The CDR3 runs 18 residues. V shed 1 base and J 3 bases; nucleotides not matched to a gene: 12. Germline CDR1 ENHRY, CDR2 SYGVKD. In nucleotides, the CDR3 is TGTGCCATCAGTGAGTTAACAGGGGGCATGTTAGCAGACACTGAAGCTTTCTTT. As protein: CAISELTGGMLADTEAFF.

The rearrangement links TRBV2 to TRBJ2-7; D is undetermined. This CDR3 spans 13 amino acids. V was shortened by 2 bases and J by 5 bases, with 10 bases between the two germline ends. The germline V gene has CDR1 SNHLY and CDR2 FYNNEI. DNA for the CDR3: TGTGCCAGCAGTGAAAATCCCCAGAACGAGCAGTACTTC. It specifies CASSENPQNEQYF.

The rearrangement links TRBV10-3 to TRBJ2-2, with D perhaps TRBD1 or TRBD2 (5 bases each). CDR1 and CDR2 from the germline V gene are ENHRY and SYGVKD. Trimming cost V 7 bases and J 3 bases, with 9 bases left between them. This CDR3 has 13 amino acids. CDR3 bases: TGTGCCATCAAGGGGACCTACACCGGGGAGCTGTTTTTT. Translation gives CAIKGTYTGELFF.

The chain uses TRBV7-8 and TRBJ2-7; D is undetermined. CDR3 length: 13 amino acids. Between the trimmed V and J ends, which lost 5 bases and 2 bases, there was a span of 10 bases. Germline V gene sequence: CDR1 SGHVS, CDR2 FQNEAQ. CDR3 region: CASSTHSPYEQYF. DNA of the CDR3: TGTGCCAGCAGCACACACTCGCCCTACGAGCAGTACTTC. The variable domain in full, completed from reference TRBV7-8 and TRBJ2-7, reads GAGVSQSPRYKVAKRGQDVALRCDPISGHVSLFWYQQALGQGPEFLTYFQNEAQLDKSGLPSDRFFAERPEGSVSTLKIQRTQQEDSAVYLCASSTHSPYEQYFGPGTRLTVT.

V and J are TRBV6-1 and TRBJ2-1; 10 nucleotides match TRBD2. Per the germline V gene, CDR1 is MNHNS and CDR2 is SASEGT. The CDR3 extends over 15 amino acids. With V trimmed by 9 bases and J by 2 bases, 7 bases remained unmatched. This CDR3 is CASKATSGPYNEQFF. In nucleotides, the CDR3 is TGTGCCAGTAAAGCGACTAGCGGGCCCTACAATGAGCAGTTCTTC.

The chain links TRBV12-3 or TRBV12-4 to TRBJ2-7; D not certain. V lost 5 bases to trimming and J lost 3 bases, with 11 bases between them. The CDR3 contains 13 residues. The CDR3 reads CASSDELVYEQYF. The DNA of the CDR3 is TGTGCCAGCAGTGACGAGTTAGTCTACGAGCAGTACTTC.

This clonotype has only one observation. One end of the junction varies from germline; a read error may be responsible. V usage is TRBV7-3 and J usage is TRBJ2-5; D not certain. The J call may be wrong; the DNA end is better matched by TRBJ2-7. This CDR3 comprises 13 residues. Germline CDR1 reads SGHTA; CDR2 reads FQGTGA. The DNA for the CDR3 is TGTTCCAGCAGCTTCCGACTCTTCGACGAGCAGTACTTC. Translating gives CSSSFRLFDEQYF.

The CDR3 coding sequence is TGCAGCGTTGAAGGAGGTGGCACCGCGCCGTACGAGCAGTACTTC. Amino acids: CSVEGGGTAPYEQYF. The gene calls are TRBV29-1 and TRBJ2-4; no firm D call. Near its end, the DNA agrees better with TRBJ2-7, so the J call may be wrong. Germline V gene sequence: CDR1 SQVTM, CDR2 ANQGSEA. The CDR3 totals 15 residues.

The chain recombines TRBV7-3 with TRBJ2-5, with 11 positions matching TRBD2. The germline CDR1 and CDR2 sequences are SGHTA and FQGTGA. Unmatched junction bases numbered 6, after V lost 4 bases and J lost 5 bases. This CDR3 contains 15 residues. CDR3 amino acids: CASSSGLAEGETQYF. As DNA, the CDR3 is TGTGCCAGCAGCTCGGGACTAGCGGAGGGGGAGACCCAGTACTTC.

The J gene is TRBJ2-1, the V gene TRBV5-1; D remains ambiguous. Germline values: CDR1 SGHRS, CDR2 YFSETQ. Trimming removed 4 bases at V and 4 bases at J, with 18 bases between. The CDR3 loop spans 16 amino acids. CDR3 DNA: TGCGCCAGCAGCCGGGTAGTATCGGGCTCTTACAATGAGCAGTTCTTC. Translated, it gives CASSRVVSGSYNEQFF.

The chain employs TRBV12-3 or TRBV12-4 and TRBJ2-5; 7 positions match TRBD1. V lost 7 bases, J lost 5 bases, and 13 bases stayed unmatched. The CDR3 is made up of 15 amino acids. Here the CDR3 reads CASKLTGKVVETQYF. The DNA for the CDR3 is TGTGCCAGCAAACTGACAGGGAAGGTCGTGGAGACCCAGTACTTC.

This chain uses TRBV7-2 with TRBJ2-3; D is undetermined. Germline lookup yields CDR1 SGHTA and CDR2 FQGNSA. V lost 2 bases, J lost 3 bases, and 9 bases lay in between. CDR3 length: 14 residues. The CDR3 region is CASSLQARTDTQYF. The CDR3 nucleotides read TGTGCCAGCAGCTTACAGGCTAGGACAGATACGCAGTATTTT.

This clonotype was recorded a few times. Mismatch with germline at one junction end may stem from a read error. This sequence joins TRBV3-1 and TRBJ2-1; 9 positions match TRBD2. The CDR3 totals 15 residues. Germline assignment: CDR1 LGHDT and CDR2 YNNKEL (reference sequence). CDR3 nucleotides: TGCGCCAGCAGCCAGACTAGCGGTTCCTACAATGAGCAGTTCTTC. This sequence encodes CASSQTSGSYNEQFF.

This rearrangement joins TRBV5-1 to TRBJ2-7; 7 bases align to TRBD1. The CDR3 extends over 15 amino acids. J gave up 3 bases and V 2 bases, and 8 bases lay outside the gene matches. The germline V gene has CDR1 SGHRS and CDR2 YFSETQ. DNA for the CDR3: TGCGCCAGCAGCTTAACGGTGACAGGGAACTACGAGCAGTACTTC. Protein product: CASSLTVTGNYEQYF.